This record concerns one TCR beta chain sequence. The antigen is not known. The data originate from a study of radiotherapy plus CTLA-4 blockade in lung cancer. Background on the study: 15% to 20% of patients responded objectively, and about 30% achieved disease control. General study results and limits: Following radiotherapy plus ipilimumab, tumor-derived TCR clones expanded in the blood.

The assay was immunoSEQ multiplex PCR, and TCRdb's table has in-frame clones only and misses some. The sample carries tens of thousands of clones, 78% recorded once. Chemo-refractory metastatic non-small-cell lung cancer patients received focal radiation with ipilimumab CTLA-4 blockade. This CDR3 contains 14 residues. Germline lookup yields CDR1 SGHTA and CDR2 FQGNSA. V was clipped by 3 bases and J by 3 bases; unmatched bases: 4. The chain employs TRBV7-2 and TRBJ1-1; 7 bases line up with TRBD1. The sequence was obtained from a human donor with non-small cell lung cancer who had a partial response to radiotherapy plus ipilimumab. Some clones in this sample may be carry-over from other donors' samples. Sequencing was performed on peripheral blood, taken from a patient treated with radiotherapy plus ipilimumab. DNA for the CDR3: TGTGCCAGCAGCTTCGGGACAGCCTACACTGAAGCTTTCTTT. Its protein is CASSFGTAYTEAFF.